The clone carrying this T cell receptor beta chain was recorded at least ten times. TCRdb ran MiXCR on the 5' RACE reads and lists one entry per CDR3 protein. The sample yields over 150,000 distinct CDR3 sequences, approximately 6.2% seen once. This specimen comes from a study of T cells after yellow fever vaccination. The CDR3 has 12 amino acids. The germline V and J ends were trimmed by 6 bases and 2 bases, with 7 bases remaining between them. The sequence was obtained from a man aged 18 to 30 who received the YFV17D yellow fever vaccine. This specimen consisted of CD4+ T cells sorted from PBMCs, obtained on the day of the first yellow fever vaccination. The chain carries TRBV12-3 or TRBV12-4 and TRBJ1-2, with no clear D. The CDR3 coding sequence is TGTGCCAGCAGCCCGGACAACTATGGCTACACCTTC. Protein sequence: CASSPDNYGYTF.